Shown below are 29 T cell receptor beta chains from a single sample sequenced in a study of T-cell reconstitution after alpha-beta-depleted transplantation in children. For TCRbeta, the library was prepared with unique molecular identifiers. TCRdb re-derived calls from the PCR reads in MiXCR, one entry per CDR3 protein. The data show a few hundred thousand distinct CDR3 sequences, around 16% seen once. This specimen consisted of PBMCs, mostly from graft donor cells, obtained 360 days after TCRalphabeta/CD19-depleted stem cell transplant. These receptors originate from a boy younger than two who had a stem cell transplant for Wiskott-Aldrich syndrome, so the T cells may come from the graft donor.

This clonotype was observed many times. The rearrangement uses TRBV7-9 and TRBJ2-1, with D unresolved. The V gene's germline CDR1 is SEHNR and CDR2 FQNEAQ (reference sequence). The germline V and J ends were trimmed by 2 bases and 4 bases, with 3 bases remaining between them. The CDR3 is made up of 12 amino acids. The CDR3: CASSLRYNEQFF. CDR3 in DNA: TGTGCCAGCAGCTTACGGTACAATGAGCAGTTCTTC.

V is TRBV9 and J is TRBJ2-5; the match to TRBD1 covers 9 bases. CDR3 size: 16 residues. V was clipped by 0 bases and J by 2 bases; unmatched bases: 5. CDR1 and CDR2 (germline): SGDLS, YYNGEE. Here the CDR3 DNA reads TGTGCCAGCAGCGTAGTTGGCGGGACAGGGCAAGAGACCCAGTACTTC. Its protein product is CASSVVGGTGQETQYF.

The chain has TRBV7-6 and TRBJ2-2, with no clear D. This CDR3 contains 17 residues. The germline V gene has CDR1 SGHVS and CDR2 FNYEAQ. V lost 5 bases and J lost 7, with 23 bases in between. CDR3 sequence: CASSPPYRIFGGGELFF. DNA of the CDR3: TGTGCCAGCAGCCCCCCCTATAGGATTTTCGGCGGCGGGGAGCTGTTTTTT.

This clonotype was seen only a few times. The chain is built from TRBV7-9 and TRBJ1-2; D call uncertain. Trimming took off 5 bases at V and 4 bases at J, with 20 bases between the two ends. This CDR3 is 16 amino acids long. Germline values: CDR1 SEHNR, CDR2 FQNEAQ (reference sequence). This CDR3 is CASSTSLGGRTYGYTF. The CDR3 region has the DNA TGTGCCAGCAGCACTTCCCTGGGCGGACGGACCTATGGCTACACCTTC.

This clonotype has a handful of counts. The gene calls are TRBV6-2 or TRBV6-3 and TRBJ2-5; D gene unclear. The germline V and J ends were trimmed by 5 bases and 4 bases, with 8 bases remaining between them. Germline CDR1 MNHEY, CDR2 SVGEGT. The CDR3 contains 12 residues. In nucleotides, the CDR3 is TGTGCCAGCAGTGGCGGCGGAGAGACCCAGTACTTC. It is translated as CASSGGGETQYF.

The chain is built from TRBV25-1 and TRBJ2-1; tentatively, D is TRBD1 (5 bases). Germline CDR1 reads MGHDK; CDR2 reads SYGVNS. The V end lost 3 bases, the J end lost 7 bases, and 16 bases lay between the germline ends. CDR3 length: 15 residues. For the CDR3, the DNA is TGTGCCAGCAGTGACCCGGGCAGGGCGAGGAATGAGCAGTTCTTC. Residues: CASSDPGRARNEQFF.

This clonotype was recorded a few times. The chain couples TRBV7-2 to TRBJ2-7; D may be TRBD2 (6 bases). The ends were cut back, 2 bases at V and 3 bases at J, with 11 bases in the middle. The CDR3 sequence is 14 residues long. Germline CDR1 SGHTA, CDR2 FQGNSA. The CDR3 nucleotides read TGTGCCAGCAGCTTAACGGGAGTGGGCTACGAGCAGTACTTC. It codes for CASSLTGVGYEQYF.

The rearrangement joins TRBV11-2 to TRBJ2-1; TRBD2 matches 10 bases. CDR1 SGHAT and CDR2 FQNNGV come from the germline V gene. The length of the CDR3 is 18 residues. V was pared by 3 bases and J by 2 bases, with 10 bases of the junction left unmatched. The CDR3 nucleotides read TGTGCCAGCAGCTTTCGGCTAGCGGGAGATGGCGCCTACAATGAGCAGTTCTTC. It translates to CASSFRLAGDGAYNEQFF.

This clonotype showed up many times. CDR3 nucleotides: TGTGCCGGTGCCCGGGGGGCGAATTCACCCCTCCACTTT. Translation: CAGARGANSPLHF. The chain is built from TRBV7-8 and TRBJ1-6; tentatively, D is TRBD1 (6 bases). The CDR3 consists of 13 residues. Germline V gives CDR1 SGHVS, CDR2 FQNEAQ. Between the trimmed V and J ends, which lost 11 bases and 7 bases, there was a span of 15 bases.

This chain joins TRBV12-3 or TRBV12-4 and TRBJ2-4; no definite D call. V shed 3 bases and J shed 5 bases, with 11 bases lying between them. This CDR3 is built from 14 residues. The CDR3: CASSFGLTQNIQYF. The CDR3 DNA reads as TGTGCCAGCAGTTTCGGCCTGACTCAAAACATTCAGTACTTC.

The rearrangement links TRBV7-2 to TRBJ1-4; D uncertain. Between the trimmed V and J ends, which lost 1 base and 4 bases, there was a span of 7 bases. Germline V gives CDR1 SGHTA, CDR2 FQGNSA. CDR3 length: 14 residues. In DNA form, the CDR3 reads TGTGCCAGCAGCTTAGTTGGTTATAATGAAAAACTGTTTTTT. This encodes CASSLVGYNEKLFF.

In this sample, this clonotype turned up a few times. The V and J genes are TRBV6-1 and TRBJ2-3, with TRBD2 matching over 8 bases. Germline V CDR1 and CDR2: MNHNS, SASEGT. This CDR3 spans 14 amino acids. V was pared by 10 bases and J by 0 bases, with 6 bases of the junction left unmatched. The CDR3 DNA reads as TGTGCCACCGGGAGGGGGATAAGCACAGATACGCAGTATTTT. It yields the protein CATGRGISTDTQYF.

This clonotype was counted ten times or more. V is TRBV9 and J is TRBJ2-1; D is perhaps TRBD2 (5 bases). Trimming removed 0 bases from V and 4 bases from J, with 8 bases in between. Germline V gene sequence: CDR1 SGDLS, CDR2 YYNGEE. The CDR3 spans 14 residues. CDR3 region: CASSVGTSYNEQFF. The CDR3 DNA is TGTGCCAGCAGCGTAGGTACTAGTTACAATGAGCAGTTCTTC. Complete variable domain (other parts from reference TRBV9 and TRBJ2-1): DSGVTQTPKHLITATGQRVTLRCSPRSGDLSVYWYQQSLDQGLQFLIQYYNGEERAKGNILERFSAQQFPDLHSELNLSSLELGDSALYFCASSVGTSYNEQFFGPGTRLTVL.

V gene TRBV11-2 combines with J gene TRBJ2-1; possibly TRBD2 for D (5 bases). CDR1 and CDR2 from the germline V gene are SGHAT and FQNNGV. The CDR3 spans 16 residues. The ends were cut back, 2 bases at V and 5 bases at J, with 16 bases in the middle. The CDR3, as DNA: TGTGCCAGCAGCTTAAAAAGTAGAGGGTACAACAATGAGCAGTTCTTC. Its protein is CASSLKSRGYNNEQFF. Looking up the rest from reference TRBV11-2 and TRBJ2-1 gives the full variable domain: EAGVAQSPRYKIIEKRQSVAFWCNPISGHATLYWYQQILGQGPKLLIQFQNNGVVDDSQLPKDRFSAERLKGVDSTLKIQPAKLEDSAVYLCASSLKSRGYNNEQFFGPGTRLTVL.

Details on this clonotype: At one end, the junction sequence differs from germline, possibly due to a read error. The J gene is TRBJ2-1, the V gene TRBV10-3; the D gene is possibly TRBD2 (7 bases). Per the germline V gene, CDR1 is ENHRY and CDR2 is SYGVKD. The CDR3 is 13 residues long. For the CDR3, the DNA is TGTGCCATCATGGGGGGGCCCAACAATGAGCTGTTCTTC. Its protein is CAIMGGPNNELFF.

The table lists this clonotype with a few counts. The chain combines TRBV5-1 with TRBJ2-5; no firm D call. Germline CDR1 and CDR2: SGHRS and YFSETQ. Deletions cut 5 bases from V and 1 base from J, with 6 bases between. This CDR3 spans 12 amino acids. CDR3 region: CASRTVQETQYF. The CDR3 DNA is TGCGCCAGCAGAACGGTCCAAGAGACCCAGTACTTC.

This clonotype was counted a few times. The genes are TRBV27 and TRBJ1-1; no definite D call. The V and J ends lost 2 bases and 8 bases respectively, with 12 bases between them. The CDR3 totals 13 residues. Germline values: CDR1 MNHEY, CDR2 SMNVEV (reference sequence). The CDR3, as DNA: TGTGCCAGCAGTTTAAGACCGGCAGGCGAAGCTTTCTTT. Its protein is CASSLRPAGEAFF.

This clonotype was seen a handful of times. The V call is TRBV4-1, the J call TRBJ2-7, with a tentative D call TRBD2 (7 bases). Germline V gene lookup returns CDR1 MGHRA and CDR2 YSYEKL. Trimming pared 0 bases from V and 11 bases from J, leaving 17 bases between. The CDR3 is 14 amino acids. The DNA of the CDR3 is TGCGCCAGCAGCCAAGATGGTGGGGGGGCCCAGGAGTACTTC. Translation gives CASSQDGGGAQEYF.

This clonotype was recorded a few times. J is TRBJ1-2 and V is TRBV20-1; 7 nucleotides agree with TRBD1. CDR1 and CDR2 from the germline V gene are DFQATT and SNEGSKA (reference sequence). The CDR3 is made up of 16 amino acids. V dropped 0 bases and J dropped 9; count of bases not matched to a gene: 16. CDR3: CSARDRIDRDTESYTF. Here the CDR3 DNA reads TGCAGTGCTAGAGATCGAATAGACAGGGACACGGAGAGCTACACCTTC.

The chain is built from TRBV11-2 and TRBJ1-5; D not resolved. V shed 2 bases and J shed 8 bases, with 16 bases lying between them. CDR1 is SGHAT, CDR2 FQNNGV, per germline. The CDR3 sequence is 15 residues long. The CDR3 sequence is CASSLRVGSGEPQHF. The CDR3 region has the DNA TGTGCCAGCAGCTTAAGAGTGGGCAGCGGGGAGCCCCAGCATTTT.

This clonotype showed up just a few times. The gene calls are TRBV2 and TRBJ2-1; tentative D call: TRBD1 (6 bases). Trimming stripped 3 bases from V and 3 bases from J, with 12 bases between. Germline loops: CDR1 SNHLY, CDR2 FYNNEI. The CDR3 runs to 15 residues. The CDR3: CASSELLGGYNEQFF. CDR3 nucleotides: TGTGCCAGCAGTGAGTTGCTAGGGGGCTACAATGAGCAGTTCTTC.

Notes on this clonotype: Germline is not matched at one junction end, which may reflect a read error. The chain has TRBV7-9 and TRBJ2-3; 9 nucleotides match TRBD2. CDR1 SEHNR and CDR2 FQNEAQ come from the germline V gene (reference sequence). The length of the CDR3 is 15 residues. CDR3 in amino acids: CASSLRLAATVTQYF. The CDR3 DNA is TGTGCCAGCAGCTTAAGACTAGCGGCCACAGTTACGCAGTATTTT.

This clonotype was counted a few times. This chain uses TRBV3-1 with TRBJ2-2; D gene uncertain. Germline assignment: CDR1 LGHDT and CDR2 YNNKEL (reference sequence). V lost 5 bases, J lost 4 bases, and 8 bases lay in between. This CDR3 comprises 13 residues. CDR3 amino acids: CASSFHLTGELFF. The CDR3 DNA is TGTGCCAGCAGCTTCCATCTCACCGGGGAGCTGTTTTTT.

This clonotype was recorded at least ten times. This chain connects TRBV12-3 or TRBV12-4 to TRBJ1-2, with TRBD1 matching 7 bases. J gave up 6 bases and V 3 bases, and 4 bases lay outside the gene matches. The CDR3 spans 13 residues. The CDR3: CASSFRQGNGYTF. The CDR3 nucleotides read TGTGCCAGCAGTTTCCGACAGGGCAATGGCTACACCTTC.

This clonotype was counted a few times. The V and J genes are TRBV7-2 and TRBJ2-1, with TRBD2 as a possible D gene (6 bases). CDR1 is SGHTA and CDR2 is FQGNSA in the germline V gene. Trimming took off 2 bases at V and 10 bases at J, with 15 bases between the two ends. This CDR3 contains 14 residues. CDR3 loop: CASSLKPLRGEQFF. The CDR3, as DNA: TGTGCCAGCAGCTTAAAGCCCCTCCGGGGGGAGCAGTTCTTC.

In its sample, this clonotype was seen a few times. The V gene is TRBV12-3 or TRBV12-4, the J gene TRBJ2-6; tentatively, D is TRBD2 (6 bases). The CDR3 length is 16 residues. V lost 3 bases to trimming and J lost 2 bases, with 11 bases between them. For the CDR3, the DNA is TGTGCCAGCAGTTTGGAAACGGGAGCTGGGGCCAACGTCCTGACTTTC. Amino acids: CASSLETGAGANVLTF.

J is TRBJ2-5 and V is TRBV7-2; 10 bases agree with TRBD2. The CDR3 is 14 residues long. Unmatched junction bases numbered 7, after V lost 5 bases and J lost 7 bases. CDR1 SGHTA and CDR2 FQGNSA come from the germline V gene. Here the CDR3 DNA reads TGTGCCAGCAGCCCTACTAGCGGGGTCGGGACCCAGTACTTC. Its protein is CASSPTSGVGTQYF.

This clonotype turned up a few times. This chain links TRBV14 with TRBJ2-3, with D tentatively TRBD2 (5 bases). The CDR3 sequence is 16 residues long. The ends were cut back, 0 bases at V and 2 bases at J, with 12 bases in the middle. Germline lookup yields CDR1 SGHDN and CDR2 FVKESK. CDR3 residues: CASSQDKLAPTDTQYF. The CDR3 DNA is TGTGCCAGCAGCCAAGATAAGCTAGCCCCCACAGATACGCAGTATTTT.

This clonotype was recorded at least ten times. The chain employs TRBV12-3 or TRBV12-4 and TRBJ2-7, with a weak D call TRBD1 (5 bases). The CDR3 is 13 amino acids. V shed 3 bases and J shed 6 bases, with 12 bases lying between them. CDR3 loop: CASSLGRVGEQYF. The CDR3 nucleotides read TGTGCCAGCAGTTTGGGCAGGGTGGGCGAGCAGTACTTC.